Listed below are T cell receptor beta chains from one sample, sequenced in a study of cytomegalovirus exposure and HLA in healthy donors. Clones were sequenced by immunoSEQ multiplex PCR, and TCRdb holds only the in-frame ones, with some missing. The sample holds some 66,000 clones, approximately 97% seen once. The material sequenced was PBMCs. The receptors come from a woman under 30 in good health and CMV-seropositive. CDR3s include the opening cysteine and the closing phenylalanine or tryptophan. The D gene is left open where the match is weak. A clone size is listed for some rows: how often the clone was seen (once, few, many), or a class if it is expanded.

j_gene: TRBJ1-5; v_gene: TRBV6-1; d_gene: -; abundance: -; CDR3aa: CASSTRGENQPQHF; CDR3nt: TGTGCCAGCAGTACCCGGGGGGAGAATCAGCCCCAGCATTTT
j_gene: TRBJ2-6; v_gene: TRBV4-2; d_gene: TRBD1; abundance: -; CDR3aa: CASSQDWTGASGANVLTF; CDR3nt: TGTGCCAGCAGCCAAGACTGGACAGGGGCCTCTGGGGCCAACGTCCTGACTTTC
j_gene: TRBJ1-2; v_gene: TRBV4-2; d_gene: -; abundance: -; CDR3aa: CASSTPTDLYGYTF; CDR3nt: TGTGCCAGCAGCACGCCGACAGACCTCTATGGCTACACCTTC
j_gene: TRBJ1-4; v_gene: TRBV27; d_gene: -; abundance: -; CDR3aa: CASKGGTNEKLFF; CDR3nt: TGTGCCAGCAAGGGAGGAACTAATGAAAAACTGTTTTTT
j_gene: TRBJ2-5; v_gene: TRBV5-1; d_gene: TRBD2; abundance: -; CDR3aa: CASSFGGRGSQETQYF; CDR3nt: TGCGCCAGCAGCTTCGGTGGGCGGGGGTCCCAAGAGACCCAGTACTTC
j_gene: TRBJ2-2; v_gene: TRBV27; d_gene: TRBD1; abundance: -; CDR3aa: CASATGVHTGELFF; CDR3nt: TGTGCCAGCGCCACAGGGGTTCACACCGGGGAGCTGTTTTTT
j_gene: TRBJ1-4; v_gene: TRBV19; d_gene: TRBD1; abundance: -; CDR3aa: CASSIGTGVEKLFF; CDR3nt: TGTGCCAGTAGTATTGGGACAGGGGTTGAAAAACTGTTTTTT
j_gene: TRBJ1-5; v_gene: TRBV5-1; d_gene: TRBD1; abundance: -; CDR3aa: CASSLGPGGNQPQHF; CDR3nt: TGCGCCAGCAGCTTGGGGCCAGGGGGGAATCAGCCCCAGCATTTT
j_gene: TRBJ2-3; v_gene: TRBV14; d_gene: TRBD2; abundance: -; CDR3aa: CASSRLAGRTDTQYF; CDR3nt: TGTGCCAGCAGCCGACTAGCGGGACGCACAGATACGCAGTATTTT
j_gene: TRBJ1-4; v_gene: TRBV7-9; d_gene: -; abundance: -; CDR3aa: CASSSQGPEKLFF; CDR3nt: TGTGCCAGCAGCTCCCAGGGGCCTGAAAAACTGTTTTTT
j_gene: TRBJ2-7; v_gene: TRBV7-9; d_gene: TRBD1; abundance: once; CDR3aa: CASSDPGQGFYEQYF; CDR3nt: TGTGCCAGCAGCGATCCGGGACAGGGGTTTTACGAGCAGTACTTC
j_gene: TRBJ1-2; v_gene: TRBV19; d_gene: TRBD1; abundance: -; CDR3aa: CASSQMGQGANYGYTF; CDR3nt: TGTGCCAGTAGTCAGATGGGACAGGGGGCTAACTATGGCTACACCTTC
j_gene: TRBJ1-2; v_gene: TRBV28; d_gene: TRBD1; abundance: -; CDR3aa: CASSSDRGGIANYGYTF; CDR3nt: TGTGCCAGCAGTTCGGACAGGGGAGGGATAGCTAACTATGGCTACACCTTC
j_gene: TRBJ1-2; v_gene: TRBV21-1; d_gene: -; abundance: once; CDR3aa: CASIPQHRNYGYTF; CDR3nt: TGTGCCAGCATCCCCCAGCACAGGAACTATGGCTACACCTTC
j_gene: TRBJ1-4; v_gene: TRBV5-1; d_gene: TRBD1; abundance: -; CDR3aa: CASSSDRGKEKLFF; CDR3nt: TGCGCCAGCAGCTCAGACAGGGGCAAGGAAAAACTGTTTTTT
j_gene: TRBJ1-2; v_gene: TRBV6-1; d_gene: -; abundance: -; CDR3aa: CASTPGADTNYGYTF; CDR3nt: TGTGCCAGCACCCCTGGGGCTGATACGAACTATGGCTACACCTTC
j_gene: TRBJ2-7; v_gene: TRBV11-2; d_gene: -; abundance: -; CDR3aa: CASSFSGTKEQYF; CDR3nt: TGTGCCAGCAGCTTCTCCGGGACAAAGGAGCAGTACTTC
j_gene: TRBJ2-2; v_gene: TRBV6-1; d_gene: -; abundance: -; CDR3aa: CAIQDRYTGELFF; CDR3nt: TGTGCCATCCAGGACAGATACACCGGGGAGCTGTTTTTT
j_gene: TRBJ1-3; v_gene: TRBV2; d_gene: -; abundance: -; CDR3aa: CASEGAGNTIYF; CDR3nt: TGTGCCAGTGAAGGAGCTGGAAACACCATATATTTT
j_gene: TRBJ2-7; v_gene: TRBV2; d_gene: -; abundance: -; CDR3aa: CASSTEGFSWDEQYF; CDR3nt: TGTGCCAGCAGCACCGAGGGATTTTCTTGGGACGAGCAGTACTTC
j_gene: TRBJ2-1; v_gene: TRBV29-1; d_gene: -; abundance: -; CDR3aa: CSVDRASGGANEQFF; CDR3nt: TGCAGCGTTGATAGAGCCAGCGGAGGGGCGAATGAGCAGTTCTTC
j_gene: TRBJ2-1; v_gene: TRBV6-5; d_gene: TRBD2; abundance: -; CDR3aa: CASRKLASLSNEQFF; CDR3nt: TGTGCCAGCAGGAAACTAGCGAGCCTCTCCAATGAGCAGTTCTTC
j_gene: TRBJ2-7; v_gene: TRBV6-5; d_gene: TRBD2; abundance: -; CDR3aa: CASSQVAGGPKEQYF; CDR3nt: TGTGCCAGCAGCCAGGTAGCGGGAGGGCCGAAAGAGCAGTACTTC
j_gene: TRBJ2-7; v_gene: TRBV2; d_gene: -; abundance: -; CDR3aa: CASSDEGAYEQYF; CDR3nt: TGTGCCAGCAGTGATGAGGGAGCGTACGAGCAGTACTTC
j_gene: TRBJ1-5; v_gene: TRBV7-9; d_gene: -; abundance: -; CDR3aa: CASSLHGESNQPQHF; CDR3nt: TGTGCCAGCAGCCTGCACGGGGAAAGCAATCAGCCCCAGCATTTT
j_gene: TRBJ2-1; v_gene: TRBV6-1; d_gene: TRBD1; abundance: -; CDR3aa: CASNDRGPGNEQFF; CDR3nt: TGTGCCAGTAACGACAGGGGGCCTGGCAATGAGCAGTTCTTC
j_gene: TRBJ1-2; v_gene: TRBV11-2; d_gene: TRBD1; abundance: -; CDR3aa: CASSSADRGNYGYTF; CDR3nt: TGTGCCAGCAGCTCGGCGGACAGGGGGAACTATGGCTACACCTTC
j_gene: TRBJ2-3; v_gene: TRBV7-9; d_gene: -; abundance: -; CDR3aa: CASSLVRGWGTDTQYF; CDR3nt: TGTGCCAGCAGCTTAGTTAGGGGGTGGGGCACAGATACGCAGTATTTT
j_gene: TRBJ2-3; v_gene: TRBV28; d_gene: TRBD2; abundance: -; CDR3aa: CASSLSSGRTDTQYF; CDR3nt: TGTGCCAGCAGTTTGTCCAGCGGGAGGACAGATACGCAGTATTTT
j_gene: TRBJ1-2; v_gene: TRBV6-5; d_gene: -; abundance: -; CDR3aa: CASISQGFNYGYTF; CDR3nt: TGTGCCAGCATTTCCCAGGGTTTTAACTATGGCTACACCTTC
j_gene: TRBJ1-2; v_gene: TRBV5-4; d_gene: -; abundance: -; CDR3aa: CASSLETQQGALYGYTF; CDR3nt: TGTGCCAGCAGCTTAGAGACGCAACAGGGCGCCCTCTATGGCTACACCTTC
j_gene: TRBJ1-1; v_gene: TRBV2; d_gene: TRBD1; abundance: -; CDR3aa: CASSLGQGDTEAFF; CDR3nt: TGTGCCAGCAGTCTCGGACAGGGAGACACTGAAGCTTTCTTT
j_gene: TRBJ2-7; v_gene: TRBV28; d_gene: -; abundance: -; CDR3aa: CASSRGLRREQYF; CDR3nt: TGTGCCAGCAGTCGAGGTCTGCGGAGGGAGCAGTACTTC
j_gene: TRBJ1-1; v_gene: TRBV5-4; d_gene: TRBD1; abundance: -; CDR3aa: CASSLERGRDTEAFF; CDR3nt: TGTGCCAGCAGCTTGGAAAGGGGGCGGGACACTGAAGCTTTCTTT
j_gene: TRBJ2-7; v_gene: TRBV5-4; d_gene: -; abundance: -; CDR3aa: CASSSVRRSHEQYF; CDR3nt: TGTGCCAGCAGCTCCGTCAGGAGGAGCCACGAGCAGTACTTC
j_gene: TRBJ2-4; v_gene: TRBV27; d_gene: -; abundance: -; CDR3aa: CASSFRAGNIQYF; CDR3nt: TGTGCCAGCAGTTTCAGAGCGGGAAACATTCAGTACTTC
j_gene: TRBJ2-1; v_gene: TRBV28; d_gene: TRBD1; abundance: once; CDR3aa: CASMGQPFSYNEQFF; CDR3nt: TGTGCCAGCATGGGACAGCCATTCTCCTACAATGAGCAGTTCTTC
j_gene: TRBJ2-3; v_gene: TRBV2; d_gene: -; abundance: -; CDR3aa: CASSERGLGGRVTDTQYF; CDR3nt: TGTGCCAGCAGTGAAAGGGGCTTGGGGGGGCGCGTAACAGATACGCAGTATTTT
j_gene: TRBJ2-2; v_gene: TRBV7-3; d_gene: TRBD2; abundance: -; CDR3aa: CASSFSVVAGNTGELFF; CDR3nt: TGTGCCAGCAGCTTCAGCGTAGTAGCGGGAAACACCGGGGAGCTGTTTTTT
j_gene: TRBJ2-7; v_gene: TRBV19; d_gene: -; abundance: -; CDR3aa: CASSIGQSHSYEQYF; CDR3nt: TGTGCCAGTAGTATAGGACAGTCTCACTCCTACGAGCAGTACTTC
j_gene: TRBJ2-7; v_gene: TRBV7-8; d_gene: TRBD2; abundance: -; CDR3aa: CASSLGTSGRAYEQYF; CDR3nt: TGTGCCAGCAGCTTAGGGACTAGCGGGAGGGCCTACGAGCAGTACTTC
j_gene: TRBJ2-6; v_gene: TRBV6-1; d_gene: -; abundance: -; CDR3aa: CASTGRFGANVLTF; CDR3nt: TGTGCCAGCACGGGAAGGTTCGGGGCCAACGTCCTGACTTTC
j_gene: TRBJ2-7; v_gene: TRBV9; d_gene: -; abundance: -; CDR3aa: CASSGDSYEQYF; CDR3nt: TGTGCCAGCAGCGGCGACAGCTACGAGCAGTACTTC
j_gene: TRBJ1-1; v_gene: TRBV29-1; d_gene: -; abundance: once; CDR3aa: CSVEGKGAEAFF; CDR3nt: TGCAGCGTTGAGGGAAAGGGGGCTGAAGCTTTCTTT
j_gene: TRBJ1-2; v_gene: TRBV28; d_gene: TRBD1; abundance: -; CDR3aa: CASSLFVGQGAGYTF; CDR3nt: TGTGCCAGCAGTTTATTTGTCGGACAGGGGGCTGGCTACACCTTC